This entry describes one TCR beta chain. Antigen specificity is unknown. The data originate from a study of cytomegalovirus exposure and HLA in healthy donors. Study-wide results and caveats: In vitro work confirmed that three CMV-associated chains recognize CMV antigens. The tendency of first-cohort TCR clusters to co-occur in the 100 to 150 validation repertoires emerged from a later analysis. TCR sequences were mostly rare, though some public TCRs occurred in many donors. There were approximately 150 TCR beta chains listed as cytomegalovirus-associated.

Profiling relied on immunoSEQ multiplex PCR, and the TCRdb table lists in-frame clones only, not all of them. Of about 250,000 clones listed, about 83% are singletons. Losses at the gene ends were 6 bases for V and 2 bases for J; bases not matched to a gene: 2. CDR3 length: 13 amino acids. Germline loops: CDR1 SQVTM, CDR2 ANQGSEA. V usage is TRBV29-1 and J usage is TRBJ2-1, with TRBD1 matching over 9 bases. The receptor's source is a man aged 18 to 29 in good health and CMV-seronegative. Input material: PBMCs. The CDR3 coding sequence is TGCAGCGTGGGACAGGGTGCCTACAATGAGCAGTTCTTC. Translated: CSVGQGAYNEQFF.